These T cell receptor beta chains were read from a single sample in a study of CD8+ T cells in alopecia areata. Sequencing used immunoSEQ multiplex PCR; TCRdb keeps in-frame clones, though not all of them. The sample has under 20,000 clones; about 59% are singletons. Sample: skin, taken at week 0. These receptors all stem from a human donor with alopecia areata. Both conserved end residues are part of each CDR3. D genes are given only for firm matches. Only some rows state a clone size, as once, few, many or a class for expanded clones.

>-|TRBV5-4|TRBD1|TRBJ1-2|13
TGTGCCAGCAGCAGAGCGACAGGGGATGGCTACACCTTC
CASSRATGDGYTF
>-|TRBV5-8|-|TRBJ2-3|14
TGTGCCAGCGGGGATGGTCCGGCGACAGATACGCAGTATTTT
CASGDGPATDTQYF
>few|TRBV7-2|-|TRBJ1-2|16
TGTGCCAGCAGCTTGGGGGTCAGGACGGATAACTATGGCTACACCTTC
CASSLGVRTDNYGYTF
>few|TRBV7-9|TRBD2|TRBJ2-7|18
TGTGCCAGCAGCGCGCTACCGCCGGGACTAGCGGGGGAAGACGAGCAGTACTTC
CASSALPPGLAGEDEQYF
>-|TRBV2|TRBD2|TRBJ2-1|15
TGTGCCAGCAGGAGGAGCGGGGGGGCCTACAATGAGCAGTTCTTC
CASRRSGGAYNEQFF
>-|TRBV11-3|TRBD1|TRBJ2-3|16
TGTGCCAGCAGCGTGGGGACAGGGGGTCAGACAGATACGCAGTATTTT
CASSVGTGGQTDTQYF
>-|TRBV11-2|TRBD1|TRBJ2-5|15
TGTGCCAGCAGCTCCTATTTGACAGGGGGAGAGACCCAGTACTTC
CASSSYLTGGETQYF
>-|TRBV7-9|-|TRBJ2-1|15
TGTGCCAGCAGCTCCCGGGCCCCGGCTTACAATGAGCAGTTCTTC
CASSSRAPAYNEQFF
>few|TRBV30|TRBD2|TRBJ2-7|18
TGTGCCTGGAGTTGGCGGACTAGCGGGAGGAGACCCGCCGCCGAGCAGTACTTC
CAWSWRTSGRRPAAEQYF
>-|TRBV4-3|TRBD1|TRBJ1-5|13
TGCGCCAGCAGCCAACAGGGGGGACAGCCCCAGCATTTT
CASSQQGGQPQHF
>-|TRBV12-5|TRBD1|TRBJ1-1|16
TGTGCTAGTGGTTTGCCTACAGGGGGCCTGAACACTGAAGCTTTCTTT
CASGLPTGGLNTEAFF
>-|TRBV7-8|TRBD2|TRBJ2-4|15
TGTGCCAGCAGCCCCCGACTAGCAACGCGAAACATTCAGTACTTC
CASSPRLATRNIQYF
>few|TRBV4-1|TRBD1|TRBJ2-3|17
TGCGCCAGCAGCCACCCACCCCGGGACAGGGGCACAGATACGCAGTATTTT
CASSHPPRDRGTDTQYF
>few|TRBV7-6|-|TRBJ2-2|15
TGTGCCAGCAGCTTTTTACAGGGAAACACCGGGGAGCTGTTTTTT
CASSFLQGNTGELFF
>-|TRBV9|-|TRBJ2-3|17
TGTGCCAGCAAAGCTCCAACGGGCCCTGCTAGCACAGATACGCAGTATTTT
CASKAPTGPASTDTQYF